This T cell receptor beta chain was identified in a study of early T cells in non-severe SARS-CoV-2 infection. On the study more broadly: Chains from this unsorted whole-blood bulk RNA could not be paired.

This clonotype appeared a few times. What it binds is unknown. Unique molecular identifiers (one per individual cDNA molecule) were attached. Each CDR3 protein is one row after TCRdb ran MiXCR on the 5' RACE reads. The data contain roughly 77,000 distinct CDR3 sequences, approximately 12% of them singletons. Whole-study findings and limits: CD4 and private specificities were missed by VDJdb matching, which favored anti-spike CD8 responses.

The source material was whole blood. The receptor comes from an adult who was a healthcare worker with PCR-confirmed SARS-CoV-2 infection or an uninfected control (not recorded which).

In DNA, the CDR3 is TGTGCCAGCAGCGTCCAGGGGCAGAACTATGGCTACACCTTC. As protein: CASSVQGQNYGYTF. V usage is TRBV9 and J usage is TRBJ1-2; the D gene is possibly TRBD1 (6 bases). The ends were cut back, 2 bases at V and 2 bases at J, with 10 bases in the middle. Germline lookup yields CDR1 SGDLS and CDR2 YYNGEE. The CDR3 is 14 amino acids.